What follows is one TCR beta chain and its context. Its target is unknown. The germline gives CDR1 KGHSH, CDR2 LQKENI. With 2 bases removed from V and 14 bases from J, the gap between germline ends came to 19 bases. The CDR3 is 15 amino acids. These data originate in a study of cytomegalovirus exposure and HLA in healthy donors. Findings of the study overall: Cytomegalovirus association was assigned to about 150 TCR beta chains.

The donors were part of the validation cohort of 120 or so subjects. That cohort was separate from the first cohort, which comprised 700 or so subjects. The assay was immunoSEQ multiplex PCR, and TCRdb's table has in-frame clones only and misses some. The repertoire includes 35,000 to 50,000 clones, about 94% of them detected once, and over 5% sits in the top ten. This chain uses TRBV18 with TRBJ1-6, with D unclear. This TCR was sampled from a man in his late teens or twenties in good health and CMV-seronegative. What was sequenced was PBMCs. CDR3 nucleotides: TGTGCCAGCTCACCAGTGGAGAGGTTGATTGGAACCCTCCACTTT. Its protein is CASSPVERLIGTLHF.